This is a list of T cell receptor beta chains from one sample in a study of T cell responses to AZD1222 COVID-19 vaccine. Profiled with immunoSEQ multiplex PCR; TCRdb holds only in-frame clones, not every one. The table has roughly 130,000 clones, 70% to 90% seen once. The source material was peripheral blood, sampled on day 0 of AZD1222 vaccination. These receptors were obtained from an adult in good health. CDR3s include the opening cysteine and the closing phenylalanine or tryptophan. Fields, in order: CDR3 DNA, CDR3 protein, clone size, J gene, D gene, V gene. A D gene is named only where the DNA matches it firmly. Clone size is stated in some rows and not others, as once, few, many or a class when expanded.

CDR3nt: TGTGCCAGCAGCCAAGTCGCGGGGAACGGGGAGCTGTTTTTT
CDR3aa: CASSQVAGNGELFF
abundance: NA
j_gene: TRBJ2-2
d_gene: NA
v_gene: TRBV4-2

CDR3nt: TGTGCCAGCAGCCAACGGGGGCAGGAGGGCTACACCTTC
CDR3aa: CASSQRGQEGYTF
abundance: NA
j_gene: TRBJ1-2
d_gene: NA
v_gene: TRBV3-1/TRBV3-2

CDR3nt: TGCGCCAGCAGCCAGGACAGGACTAGCGGGAGAGTAGGGGAGCTGTTTTTT
CDR3aa: CASSQDRTSGRVGELFF
abundance: NA
j_gene: TRBJ2-2
d_gene: TRBD2
v_gene: TRBV4-1

CDR3nt: TGTGCCAGCAGCGGTGCTCGGGCTTACTATGGCTACACCTTC
CDR3aa: CASSGARAYYGYTF
abundance: few
j_gene: TRBJ1-2
d_gene: NA
v_gene: TRBV9

CDR3nt: TGTGCCAGCAGCGCCGACAGCGGGGGGGTAGATACGCAGTATTTT
CDR3aa: CASSADSGGVDTQYF
abundance: NA
j_gene: TRBJ2-3
d_gene: TRBD2
v_gene: TRBV9

CDR3nt: TGTGCCAGCAGCTTCATCGGCTCTGGGGCCAACGTCCTGACTTTC
CDR3aa: CASSFIGSGANVLTF
abundance: once
j_gene: TRBJ2-6
d_gene: NA
v_gene: TRBV5-4

CDR3nt: TGCGCCAGCAGCCTTACTGCGGAGAATCAGCCCCAGCATTTT
CDR3aa: CASSLTAENQPQHF
abundance: few
j_gene: TRBJ1-5
d_gene: NA
v_gene: TRBV4-1

CDR3nt: TGTGCCAGCTCACCCCGGACTAGCGGGACTCAAGAGACCCAGTACTTC
CDR3aa: CASSPRTSGTQETQYF
abundance: NA
j_gene: TRBJ2-5
d_gene: TRBD2
v_gene: TRBV18

CDR3nt: TGTGCCAGCAGTTTGGGCGAAAAACTGTTTTTT
CDR3aa: CASSLGEKLFF
abundance: NA
j_gene: TRBJ1-4
d_gene: NA
v_gene: TRBV12-3/TRBV12-4

CDR3nt: TGTGCCAGCTCACCGCAGCAGGGGGAGGTACAGAATCAAGAGACCCAGTACTTC
CDR3aa: CASSPQQGEVQNQETQYF
abundance: once
j_gene: TRBJ2-5
d_gene: NA
v_gene: TRBV18

CDR3nt: TGTGCCAGTAGTATAACAGGCCTCAATCAGCCCCAGCATTTT
CDR3aa: CASSITGLNQPQHF
abundance: NA
j_gene: TRBJ1-5
d_gene: NA
v_gene: TRBV19

CDR3nt: TGCAGCGCCCAAGTGAACACCGGGGAGCTGTTTTTT
CDR3aa: CSAQVNTGELFF
abundance: once
j_gene: TRBJ2-2
d_gene: NA
v_gene: TRBV29-1

CDR3nt: TGTGCCAGTAAAAGGGGACAGGGGAACACTGAAGCTTTCTTT
CDR3aa: CASKRGQGNTEAFF
abundance: NA
j_gene: TRBJ1-1
d_gene: TRBD1
v_gene: TRBV19

CDR3nt: TGTGCCAGCAGTACTCTCGGGACAGCATCTAACATTCAGTACTTC
CDR3aa: CASSTLGTASNIQYF
abundance: medium-sized
j_gene: TRBJ2-4
d_gene: TRBD1
v_gene: TRBV6-6

CDR3nt: TGCAGTGCCGGGGCGTCCTATGGCTACACCTTC
CDR3aa: CSAGASYGYTF
abundance: NA
j_gene: TRBJ1-2
d_gene: NA
v_gene: TRBV20-1

CDR3nt: TGTGCCAGTAGTATTCTAGCGGGCGGGAGCTCCTACGAGCAGTACTTC
CDR3aa: CASSILAGGSSYEQYF
abundance: once
j_gene: TRBJ2-7
d_gene: TRBD2
v_gene: TRBV19

CDR3nt: TGTGCCAGCAGCTGGGGACTAGCGGGGGGACGCACAGATACGCAGTATTTT
CDR3aa: CASSWGLAGGRTDTQYF
abundance: NA
j_gene: TRBJ2-3
d_gene: TRBD2
v_gene: TRBV11-2

CDR3nt: TGTGCCAGCAGCAAAACACGGTGCCTAGCCCACGAGCAGTACTTC
CDR3aa: CASSKTRCLAHEQYF
abundance: NA
j_gene: TRBJ2-7
d_gene: NA
v_gene: TRBV21-1

CDR3nt: TGTGCCAGCAGCACTGGGACAGGTATCGAAAAACTGTTTTTT
CDR3aa: CASSTGTGIEKLFF
abundance: NA
j_gene: TRBJ1-4
d_gene: TRBD1
v_gene: TRBV5-8

CDR3nt: TGTGCCAGAATACTCCCGTCAGGTTCCCCCTACAATGAGCAGTTCTTC
CDR3aa: CARILPSGSPYNEQFF
abundance: NA
j_gene: TRBJ2-1
d_gene: NA
v_gene: TRBV9

CDR3nt: TGCAGCGTTGAAAAAGGATTCGGCTACACCTTC
CDR3aa: CSVEKGFGYTF
abundance: NA
j_gene: TRBJ1-2
d_gene: NA
v_gene: TRBV29-1

CDR3nt: TGTGCCAGCAGCGTATTCGAGAGGGGGCATAGGAATGAGCAGTTCTTC
CDR3aa: CASSVFERGHRNEQFF
abundance: few
j_gene: TRBJ2-1
d_gene: TRBD1
v_gene: TRBV9

CDR3nt: TGTGCCAGTAGTATTAGTCTTCGCAGGGACTATGGCTACACCTTC
CDR3aa: CASSISLRRDYGYTF
abundance: NA
j_gene: TRBJ1-2
d_gene: NA
v_gene: TRBV19

CDR3nt: TGTGCCAGCAGCTACCGCCTCGGGACAGGGGATTCACCCCTCCACTTT
CDR3aa: CASSYRLGTGDSPLHF
abundance: NA
j_gene: TRBJ1-6
d_gene: TRBD1
v_gene: TRBV7-9

CDR3nt: TGTGCCAGCTCGCCTTTACCGGGACTAGCGGCCCTCTACGAGCAGTACTTC
CDR3aa: CASSPLPGLAALYEQYF
abundance: NA
j_gene: TRBJ2-7
d_gene: TRBD2
v_gene: TRBV18

CDR3nt: TGCAGCGTTGCTGGGACTAGCTACAATGAGCAGTTCTTC
CDR3aa: CSVAGTSYNEQFF
abundance: NA
j_gene: TRBJ2-1
d_gene: TRBD2
v_gene: TRBV29-1

CDR3nt: TGTGCCAGTAGTATTGACAGGGCAGGGAGCCCTGAAGCTTTCTTT
CDR3aa: CASSIDRAGSPEAFF
abundance: NA
j_gene: TRBJ1-1
d_gene: TRBD1
v_gene: TRBV19